This T cell receptor (beta chain) was profiled in a study of T-cell reconstitution after alpha-beta-depleted transplantation in children. V was trimmed by 1 base and J by 2 bases, leaving 20 bases between them. The CDR3 loop spans 18 amino acids. Germline-derived CDR1 and CDR2 are SGHRS and YFSETQ. Whole-study findings and limits: Expanded clones from the graft, numbering several hundred, reportedly supplied alpha-beta T cells about two months after transplant.

A TCRbeta library incorporating unique molecular identifiers was prepared. One entry per CDR3 protein, called by TCRdb with MiXCR from the PCR reads. The table has about 1,000,000 distinct CDR3 sequences, under 30% seen once. This clonotype was counted only a few times. The antigen remains undetermined. Source: PBMCs, mostly from graft donor cells, taken 360 days after TCRalphabeta/CD19-depleted stem cell transplant. This TCR came from a boy younger than two who had a stem cell transplant for SCID, so the T cells may come from the graft donor. The chain has TRBV5-1 and TRBJ2-3; D possibly corresponds to TRBD1 (7 bases). DNA for the CDR3: TGCGCCAGCAGCTTGCCCACGCTCCAGGGGGGCATCACAGATACGCAGTATTTT. It yields the protein CASSLPTLQGGITDTQYF.